This T cell receptor beta chain was retrieved from a study of blood T cell repertoires in COVID-19. Across the study: Collection of acute and convalescent COVID-19 samples took place in the United States, Italy and Spain. T cells, B-cell-depleted T cells, or PBMCs supplied cDNA or gDNA.

In the authors' workflow: Using reference gene primer amplification, nucleated cell counts were estimated. TCRdb keeps only in-frame clones here, not all; method: immunoSEQ multiplex PCR. That table furnishes V, J and clone size, whereas the DNA furnished D and trimming. Of a few hundred thousand clones listed, over 65% are singletons. Trimming took 4 bases from V and 2 from J; bases not matched to a gene: 3. The CDR3 consists of 15 residues. Per the germline V gene, CDR1 is SGHTA and CDR2 is FQGTGA. Sequencing used peripheral blood. The rearrangement links TRBV7-3 to TRBJ2-2, with 8 bases identical to TRBD1. This clonotype was obtained from a man aged 60 to 75 who had recovered from COVID-19. The CDR3 protein is CASSYDRGNTGELFF. The CDR3 nucleotides are TGTGCCAGCAGCTACGACAGGGGCAACACCGGGGAGCTGTTTTTT.